These 10 T cell receptor beta chains share one sample of origin, sequenced in a study of T cell clonality in common variable immunodeficiency. Data came from immunoSEQ multiplex PCR; TCRdb stores just in-frame clones and leaves some out. The table lists fewer than 65,000 clones, with no singletons. Sequenced: peripheral blood mononuclear cells. The receptors here all came from a person aged 18-70 years in good health.

As concerns this clone: The CDR3 end falls 3 residues outside the read, so it is completed with the germline J gene. The rearrangement joins TRBV18 to TRBJ2-2; D is perhaps TRBD1 (5 bases). The CDR3 consists of 14 residues. Germline-derived CDR1 and CDR2 are KGHSH and LQKENI. The sequenced CDR3 bases are TGTGCCAGCTCACTTCAGGGCCATAATGAAAAG. Translation gives CASSLQGHNEK. The entire CDR3 sequence reads CASSLQGHNEKLFF.

This clone occurred many times. The CDR3 end is not reached by the read, which stops 3 residues before it; the germline J gene fills it in. The sample has other DNA sequences that encode this CDR3 too. The rearrangement links TRBV7-9 to TRBJ1-3, with 11 bases aligning to TRBD1. There are 15 residues in the CDR3. Germline V CDR1 and CDR2: SEHNR, FQNEAQ (reference sequence). Losses at the gene ends were 11 bases for V and 4 bases for J; bases not matched to a gene: 10. The CDR3 loop is CAVVRTGGFGNTIYF. The sequenced part of the CDR3 DNA is TGTGCCGTGGTTCGGACAGGGGGCTTCGGAAACACC.

This clone has a count of ten or more. The CDR3 is cut off 3 residues early in the read; its end comes from the germline J gene. The V gene is TRBV10-3, the J gene TRBJ2-3; D is ambiguous. CDR3 length equals 15 residues. V lost 0 bases and J 6 bases, leaving 13 bases between the germline ends. The germline V gene has CDR1 ENHRY and CDR2 SYGVKD. CDR3 sequence: CAISESSPAVDTQYF. CDR3 DNA, as far as it was read: TGTGCCATCAGTGAGTCGAGTCCTGCAGTGGATACG.

This clone was counted many times. Read sequence stops 3 residues before the CDR3 end, and the germline J gene provides the missing end. The J gene is TRBJ2-1, the V gene TRBV7-9; 11 nucleotides match TRBD2. With 6 bases clipped from V and 7 bases from J, the junction kept 8 bases outside the gene matches. The CDR3 runs 15 residues. Germline loops: CDR1 SEHNR, CDR2 FQNEAQ (reference sequence). The CDR3 loop is CASSLTSGRSNEQFF. Incomplete CDR3 DNA: TGTGCCAGCAGTCTAACTAGCGGGAGATCTAATGAG.

This clone was found many times. The read halts 3 residues ahead of the CDR3 end, with the missing end drawn from the germline J gene. The rearrangement links TRBV20-1 to TRBJ1-2; D gene uncertain. Per germline, CDR1 DFQATT and CDR2 SNEGSKA (reference sequence). The CDR3 runs to 11 residues. The CDR3 sequence is CSARGIGGYTF. The covered CDR3 bases are TGCAGTGCTAGAGGAATAGGGGGC.

This clone was seen ten or more times. A clone one base away is much larger, so this may be a read error. The CDR3 end is not reached by the read, which stops 3 residues before it; the germline J gene fills it in. The chain recombines TRBV20-1 with TRBJ2-2; 7 bases map to TRBD1. CDR1 and CDR2 from the germline V gene are DFQATT and SNEGSKA (reference sequence). The CDR3 loop spans 16 amino acids. The CDR3 sequence: CSASKDRLLSNEKLFF. The DNA read from the CDR3 is TGCAGTGCATCGAAGGACAGGCTTCTTTCTAATGAAAAG.

Notes on this clone: From the germline J gene comes the end of the CDR3, since the read stops 3 residues before it. J is TRBJ1-2 and V is TRBV6-1; 7 positions match TRBD1. This CDR3 is built from 14 residues. CDR1 is MNHNS, CDR2 SASEGT, per germline. The CDR3 sequence: CASGVGTASYDYTF. The sequenced CDR3 bases are TGTGCCAGCGGTGTCGGGACAGCCTCCTACGAC.

This clone was found many times. The read terminates 3 residues ahead of where the CDR3 ends, so the germline J gene completes it. V usage is TRBV19 and J usage is TRBJ1-1, with D perhaps matching TRBD1 (6 bases). The V end lost 6 bases, the J end lost 1 base, and 9 bases lay between the germline ends. This CDR3 is 13 amino acids long. Germline V gene lookup returns CDR1 LNHDA and CDR2 SQIVND (reference sequence). The CDR3 region is CASRYRANTEAFF. Partial CDR3 DNA: TGTGCCAGTAGGTACAGGGCGAACACTGAA. Together with reference TRBV19 and TRBJ1-1, the CDR3 gives the full variable domain: DGGITQSPKYLFRKEGQNVTLSCEQNLNHDAMYWYRQDPGQGLRLIYYSQIVNDFQKGDIAEGYSVSREKKESFPLTVTSAQKNPTAFYLCASRYRANTEAFFGQGTRLTVV.

This clone has a handful of counts. Sequencing ends 3 residues short of the CDR3 end; the germline J gene provides the rest. J is TRBJ2-4 and V is TRBV18, with a weak D call TRBD1 (6 bases). The CDR3 runs to 14 residues. Germline-derived CDR1 and CDR2 are KGHSH and LQKENI. CDR3 in amino acids: CASSPPSGVHGQYF. CDR3 DNA (partial): TGTGCCAGCTCACCTCCCTCAGGGGTTCATGGT.

This clone was picked up many times. Read data end 3 residues before the CDR3 end; the end is taken from the germline J gene. The chain recombines TRBV19 with TRBJ1-1; no firm D call. The length of the CDR3 is 12 residues. The germline V gene encodes CDR1 LNHDA and CDR2 SQIVND (reference sequence). This CDR3 is CASSIDTEKAFF. The covered CDR3 bases are TGTGCCAGTAGTATAGATACAGAGAAA.